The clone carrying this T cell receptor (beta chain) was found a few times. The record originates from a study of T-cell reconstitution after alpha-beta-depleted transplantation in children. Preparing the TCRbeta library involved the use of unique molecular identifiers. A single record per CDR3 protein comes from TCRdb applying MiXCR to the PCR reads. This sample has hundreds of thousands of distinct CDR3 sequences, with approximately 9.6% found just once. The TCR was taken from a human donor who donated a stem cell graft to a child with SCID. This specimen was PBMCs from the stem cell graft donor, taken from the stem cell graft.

The DNA of the CDR3 is TGTGCCAGCAGCTTGACCGAGGGACAGGGACTGGCTTTCTTT. Amino acid sequence: CASSLTEGQGLAFF. The chain carries TRBV7-9 and TRBJ1-1; the match to TRBD1 covers 9 bases. V lost 3 bases to trimming and J lost 11 bases; unmatched junction nucleotides: 10. The germline V gene has CDR1 SEHNR and CDR2 FQNEAQ (reference sequence). The CDR3 is 14 residues long.